This TCR beta chain emerged from a study of CD8+CD57+ T cells in acquired aplastic anemia. Study-wide context: Sorted CD4+ and CD8+ cell DNA averaged about 3 ug.

A word on this clonotype: Its antigen remains unknown.

Trimming removed 6 bases from V and 1 base from J, with 15 bases in between. The CDR3 runs to 15 residues. Germline-derived CDR1 and CDR2 are SNHLY and FYNNEI. Study observations and caveats: Statistical testing detected no significant gap in CD8+ Simpson's diversity between patients and controls. Shared by patients and controls, just under 30 CD8+ CDR3s were abundant in patients.

Profiling that covered TCR beta VDJ and CDR3 relied on genomic DNA as its template. TCRdb itself ran the reads through MiXCR, one entry per CDR3 protein. The profile shows approximately 220,000 distinct CDR3 sequences, around 49% of them singletons. All sequencing subjects had displayed CD8+CD57+ cell expansion on flow cytometry. This TCR derives from a human donor with aplastic anemia. The chain couples TRBV2 to TRBJ1-1; D remains unclear. The sequencing input was sorted CD4+, CD8+, or CD8+CD57+ T cells (not recorded which) from PBMCs. CDR3 bases: TGTGCCAGCAGCTTGGTAGGCGGGGAGAACACTGAAGCTTTCTTT. As protein: CASSLVGGENTEAFF.